This TCR beta chain is from a study of T cell repertoires in cytomegalovirus infection. The CDR3 has 15 amino acids. Germline CDR1 and CDR2: SGHTA and FQGNSA. The V and J ends lost 5 bases and 5 bases respectively, with 18 bases between them. This clonotype was seen repeatedly, ten times or more. Its antigen is not known. TCRdb recomputed calls from the reads with MiXCR, one row per CDR3 protein. The repertoire includes fewer than 950,000 distinct CDR3 sequences, approximately 30% of them detected once, and around 11% sits in the top ten. The sample here was cultured CD8+ T cells from PBMCs, taken from culture after CMV antigen stimulation. V usage is TRBV7-2 and J usage is TRBJ2-5; D is ambiguous. This TCR derives from a human donor in good health (CMV status not recorded). Some clones in this sample may be carry-over from other donors' samples. DNA for the CDR3: TGTGCCAGCAGCCCGAGTTTGGCCTGGGTTGAGACCCAGTACTTC. Amino acids: CASSPSLAWVETQYF.